The table lists the clone carrying this TCR beta chain with a count of one. With 4 bases removed from V and 0 bases from J, the gap between germline ends came to 14 bases. The CDR3 loop spans 17 amino acids. Germline V gene data show CDR1 as SGHRS and CDR2 as YFSETQ. The data originate from a study of blood T cell repertoires in COVID-19. Study-wide background: Sites in the United States, Italy and Spain provided acute and convalescent COVID-19 samples. T cells, B-cell-depleted T cells, or PBMCs provided the cDNA or gDNA that served as material.

Authors' analysis steps: Reference gene primers were amplified, and this amplification served to estimate nucleated cell counts. Sequenced by immunoSEQ multiplex PCR; TCRdb stores in-frame clones only, minus some. Clonal size and the V and J genes are those of that table, whereas D and trimming came from the DNA. Here the sample spans roughly 80,000 clones, over 75% being singletons. Sample: peripheral blood. The chain employs TRBV5-1 and TRBJ2-6, with D perhaps matching TRBD1 (6 bases). The receptor's source is a human donor in a cohort sampled during active COVID-19. CDR3 in DNA: TGCGCCAGCAGCCCCCGGACAGCGAGCTCTGGGGCCAACGTCCTGACTTTC. It specifies CASSPRTASSGANVLTF. Drawing the rest from reference TRBV5-1 and TRBJ2-6, the complete variable domain is KAGVTQTPRYLIKTRGQQVTLSCSPISGHRSVSWYQQTPGQGLQFLFEYFSETQRNKGNFPGRFSGRQFSNSRSEMNVSTLELGDSALYLCASSPRTASSGANVLTFGAGSRLTVL.